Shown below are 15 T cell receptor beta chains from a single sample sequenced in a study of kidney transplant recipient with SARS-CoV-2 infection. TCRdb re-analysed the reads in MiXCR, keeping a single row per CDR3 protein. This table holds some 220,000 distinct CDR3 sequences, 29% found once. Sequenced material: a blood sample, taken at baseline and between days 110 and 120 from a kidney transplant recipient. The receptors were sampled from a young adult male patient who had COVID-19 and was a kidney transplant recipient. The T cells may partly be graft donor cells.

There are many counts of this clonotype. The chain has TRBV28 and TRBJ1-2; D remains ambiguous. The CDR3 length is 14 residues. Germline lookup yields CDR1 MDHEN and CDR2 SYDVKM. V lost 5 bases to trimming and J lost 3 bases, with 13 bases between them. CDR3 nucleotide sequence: TGTGCCAGCAGTCCCTTGTCTCGGGACTATGGCTACACCTTC. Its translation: CASSPLSRDYGYTF.

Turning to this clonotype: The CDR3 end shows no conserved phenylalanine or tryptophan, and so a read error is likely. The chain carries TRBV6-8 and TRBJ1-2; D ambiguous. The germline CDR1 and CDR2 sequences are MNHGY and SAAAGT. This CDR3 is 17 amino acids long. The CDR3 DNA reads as TGTGCCGGCAGTACTCAATTACGCTCTAGAAAGACCTATGGCTACACCCTC. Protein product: CAGSTQLRSRKTYGYTL.

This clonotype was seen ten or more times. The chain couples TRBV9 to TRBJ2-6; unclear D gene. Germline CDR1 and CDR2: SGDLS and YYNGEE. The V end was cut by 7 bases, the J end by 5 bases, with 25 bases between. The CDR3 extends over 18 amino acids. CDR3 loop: CASGFGYSNKSRANVLTF. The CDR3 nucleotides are TGTGCCAGCGGGTTCGGGTACTCAAACAAAAGTCGGGCCAACGTCCTGACTTTC.

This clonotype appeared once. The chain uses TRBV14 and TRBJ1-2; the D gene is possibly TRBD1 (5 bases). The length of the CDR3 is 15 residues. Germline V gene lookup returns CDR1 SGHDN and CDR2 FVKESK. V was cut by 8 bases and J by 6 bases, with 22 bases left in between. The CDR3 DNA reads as TGTGCCAGCCGCCTCCAAAGGTCAGGGACGGATGGCTACACCTTC. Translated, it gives CASRLQRSGTDGYTF.

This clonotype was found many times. CDR3 protein: CASSVYSEDQPQHF. In nucleotides, the CDR3 is TGTGCCAGCAGCGTTTACAGTGAGGATCAGCCCCAGCATTTT. The chain has TRBV9 and TRBJ1-5; no clear D gene. V lost 2 bases to trimming and J lost 5 bases, with 11 bases between them. Germline V gives CDR1 SGDLS, CDR2 YYNGEE. The CDR3 extends over 14 amino acids.

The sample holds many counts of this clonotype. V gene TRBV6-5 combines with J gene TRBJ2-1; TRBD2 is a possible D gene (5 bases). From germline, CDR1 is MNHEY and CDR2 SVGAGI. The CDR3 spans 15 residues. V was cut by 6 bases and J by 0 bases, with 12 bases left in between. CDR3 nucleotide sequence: TGTGCCAGCAGCCTCACAGCGGACTCCTACAATGAGCAGTTCTTC. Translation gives CASSLTADSYNEQFF.

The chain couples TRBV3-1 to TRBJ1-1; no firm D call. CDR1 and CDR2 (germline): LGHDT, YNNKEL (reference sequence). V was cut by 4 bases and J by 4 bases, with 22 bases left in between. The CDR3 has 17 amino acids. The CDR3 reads CASSPIYPISIRTEAFF. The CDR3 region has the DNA TGTGCCAGCAGCCCCATTTATCCCATTTCAATTCGCACTGAAGCTTTCTTT.

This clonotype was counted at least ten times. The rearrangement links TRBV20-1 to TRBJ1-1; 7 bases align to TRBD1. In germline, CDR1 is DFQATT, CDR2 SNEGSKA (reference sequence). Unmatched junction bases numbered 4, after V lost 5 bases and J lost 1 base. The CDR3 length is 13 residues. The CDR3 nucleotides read TGCAGTGCTTATCACAGGGGGAACACTGAAGCTTTCTTT. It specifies CSAYHRGNTEAFF.

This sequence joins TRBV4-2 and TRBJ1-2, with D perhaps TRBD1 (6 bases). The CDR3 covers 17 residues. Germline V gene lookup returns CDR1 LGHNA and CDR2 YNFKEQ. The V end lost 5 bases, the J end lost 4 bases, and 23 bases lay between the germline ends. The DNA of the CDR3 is TGTGCCAGCAGCGCGGACAGCAAAGGTTGGAAGACCTATGGCTACACCTTC. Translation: CASSADSKGWKTYGYTF.

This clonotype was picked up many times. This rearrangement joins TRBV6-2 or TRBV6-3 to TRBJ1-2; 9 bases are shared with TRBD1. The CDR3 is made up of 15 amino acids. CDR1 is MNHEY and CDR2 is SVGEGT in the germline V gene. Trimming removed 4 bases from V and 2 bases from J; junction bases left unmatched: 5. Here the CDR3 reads CASSSTGGANYGYTF. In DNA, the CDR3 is TGTGCCAGCAGTTCTACAGGGGGCGCGAACTATGGCTACACCTTC.

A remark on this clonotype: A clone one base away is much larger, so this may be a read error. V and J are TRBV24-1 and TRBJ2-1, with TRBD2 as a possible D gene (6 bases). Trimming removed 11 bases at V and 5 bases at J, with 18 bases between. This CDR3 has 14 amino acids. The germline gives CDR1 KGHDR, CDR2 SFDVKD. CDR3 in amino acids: CAIRETGEDNEQFF. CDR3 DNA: TGTGCCATCAGGGAAACGGGAGAAGACAATGAGCAGTTCTTC.

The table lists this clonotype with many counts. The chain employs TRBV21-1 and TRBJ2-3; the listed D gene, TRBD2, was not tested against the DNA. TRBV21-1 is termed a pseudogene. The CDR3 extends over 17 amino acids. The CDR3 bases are TGTGCCAGCAGAGCCCGCATAGCTACAGTCATGCAAGATACGCAGTATTTT. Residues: CASRARIATVMQDTQYF.

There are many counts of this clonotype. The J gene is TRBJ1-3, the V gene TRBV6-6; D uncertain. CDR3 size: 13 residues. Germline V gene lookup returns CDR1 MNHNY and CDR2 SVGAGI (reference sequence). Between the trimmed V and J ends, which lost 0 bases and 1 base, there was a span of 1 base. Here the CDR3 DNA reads TGTGCCAGCAGTTACTCTTCTGGAAACACCATATATTTT. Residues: CASSYSSGNTIYF.

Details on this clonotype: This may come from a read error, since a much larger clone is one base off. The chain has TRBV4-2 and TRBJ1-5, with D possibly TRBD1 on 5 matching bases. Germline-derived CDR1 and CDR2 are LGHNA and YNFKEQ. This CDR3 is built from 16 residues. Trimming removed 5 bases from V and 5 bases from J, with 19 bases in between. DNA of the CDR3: TGTGCCAGCAGCTCAAGTTACGGGGGGGACGATCAGCCCCAGCATTTT. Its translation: CASSSSYGGDDQPQHF.

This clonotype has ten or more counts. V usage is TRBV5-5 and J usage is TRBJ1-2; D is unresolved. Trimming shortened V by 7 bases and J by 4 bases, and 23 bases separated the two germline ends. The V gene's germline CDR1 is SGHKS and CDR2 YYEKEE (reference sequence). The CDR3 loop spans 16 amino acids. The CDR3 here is CASGISVSRKTYGYTF. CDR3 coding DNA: TGTGCCAGCGGGATCAGTGTCTCGCGAAAGACCTATGGCTACACCTTC.